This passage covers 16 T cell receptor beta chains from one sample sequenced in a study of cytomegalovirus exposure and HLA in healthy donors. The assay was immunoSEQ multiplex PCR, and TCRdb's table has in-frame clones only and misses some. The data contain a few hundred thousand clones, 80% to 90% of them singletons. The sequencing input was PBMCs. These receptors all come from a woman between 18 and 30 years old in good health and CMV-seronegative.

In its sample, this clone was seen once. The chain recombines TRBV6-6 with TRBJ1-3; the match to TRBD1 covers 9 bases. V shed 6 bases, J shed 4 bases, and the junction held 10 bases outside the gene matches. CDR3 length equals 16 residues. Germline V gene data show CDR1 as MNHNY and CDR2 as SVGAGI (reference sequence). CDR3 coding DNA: TGTGCCAGCAGACCGGGACAGGGAACCTTCGGAAACACCATATATTTT. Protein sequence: CASRPGQGTFGNTIYF.

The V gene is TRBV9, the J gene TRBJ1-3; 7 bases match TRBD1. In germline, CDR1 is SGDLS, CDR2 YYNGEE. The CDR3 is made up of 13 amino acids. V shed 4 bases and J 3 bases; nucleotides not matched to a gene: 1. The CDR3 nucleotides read TGTGCCAGCAGCCCAGGGGGTGGAAACACCATATATTTT. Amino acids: CASSPGGGNTIYF.

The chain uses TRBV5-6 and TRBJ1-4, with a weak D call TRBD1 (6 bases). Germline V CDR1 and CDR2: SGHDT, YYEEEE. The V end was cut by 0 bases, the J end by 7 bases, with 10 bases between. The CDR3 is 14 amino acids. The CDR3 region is CASSLAGGGEKLFF. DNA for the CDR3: TGTGCCAGCAGCTTGGCGGGGGGCGGTGAAAAACTGTTTTTT.

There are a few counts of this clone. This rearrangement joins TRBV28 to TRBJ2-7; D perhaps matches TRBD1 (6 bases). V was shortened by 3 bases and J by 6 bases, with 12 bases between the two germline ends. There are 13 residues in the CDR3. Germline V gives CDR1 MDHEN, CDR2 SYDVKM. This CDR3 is CASSLSGDLEQYF. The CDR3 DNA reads TGTGCCAGCAGTTTGTCAGGGGACCTCGAGCAGTACTTC. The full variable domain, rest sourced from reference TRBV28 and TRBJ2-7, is DVKVTQSSRYLVKRTGEKVFLECVQDMDHENMFWYRQDPGLGLRLIYFSYDVKMKEKGDIPEGYSVSREKKERFSLILESASTNQTSMYLCASSLSGDLEQYFGPGTRLTVT.

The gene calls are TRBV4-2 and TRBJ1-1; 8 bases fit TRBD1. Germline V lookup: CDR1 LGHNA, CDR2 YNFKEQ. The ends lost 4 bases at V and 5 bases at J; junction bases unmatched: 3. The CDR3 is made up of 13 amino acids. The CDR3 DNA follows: TGTGCCAGCAGCCTGGGACAGGAGACTGAAGCTTTCTTT. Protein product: CASSLGQETEAFF.

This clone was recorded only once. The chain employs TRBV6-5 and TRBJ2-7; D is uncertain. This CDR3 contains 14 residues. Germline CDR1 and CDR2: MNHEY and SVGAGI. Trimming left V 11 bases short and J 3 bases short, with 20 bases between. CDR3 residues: CAYKRASPGYEQYF. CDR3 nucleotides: TGTGCCTATAAGCGCGCCTCGCCCGGCTACGAGCAGTACTTC.

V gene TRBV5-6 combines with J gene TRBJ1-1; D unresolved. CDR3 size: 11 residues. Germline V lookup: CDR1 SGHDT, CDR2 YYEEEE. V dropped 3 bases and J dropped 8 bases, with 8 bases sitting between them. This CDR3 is CASSYKREAFF. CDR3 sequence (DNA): TGTGCCAGCAGCTATAAGAGAGAAGCTTTCTTT.

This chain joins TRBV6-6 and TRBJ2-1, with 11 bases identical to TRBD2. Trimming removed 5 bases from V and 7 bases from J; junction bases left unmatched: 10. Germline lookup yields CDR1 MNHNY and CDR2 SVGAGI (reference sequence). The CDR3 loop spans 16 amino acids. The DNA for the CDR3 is TGTGCCAGCAGTCCACAGGGGACTAGCGGACAGAATGAGCAGTTCTTC. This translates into CASSPQGTSGQNEQFF.

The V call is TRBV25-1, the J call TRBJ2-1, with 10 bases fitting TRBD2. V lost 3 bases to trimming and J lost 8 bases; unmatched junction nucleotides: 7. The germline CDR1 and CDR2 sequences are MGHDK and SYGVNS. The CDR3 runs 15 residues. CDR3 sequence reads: CASSDPSGSFYEQFF. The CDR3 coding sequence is TGTGCCAGCAGTGATCCTAGCGGGAGTTTCTATGAGCAGTTCTTC.

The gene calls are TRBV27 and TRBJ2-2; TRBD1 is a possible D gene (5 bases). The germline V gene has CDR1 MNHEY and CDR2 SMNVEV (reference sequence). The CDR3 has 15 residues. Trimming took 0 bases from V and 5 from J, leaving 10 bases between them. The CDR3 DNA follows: TGTGCCAGCAGTTTATCCCCAGCAGGGACCGGGGAGCTGTTTTTT. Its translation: CASSLSPAGTGELFF.

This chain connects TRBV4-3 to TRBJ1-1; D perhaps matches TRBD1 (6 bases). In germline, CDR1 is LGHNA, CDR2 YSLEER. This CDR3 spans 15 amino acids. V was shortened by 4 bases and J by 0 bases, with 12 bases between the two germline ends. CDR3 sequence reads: CASSPRTDMNTEAFF. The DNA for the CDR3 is TGCGCCAGCAGCCCTCGGACAGATATGAACACTGAAGCTTTCTTT.

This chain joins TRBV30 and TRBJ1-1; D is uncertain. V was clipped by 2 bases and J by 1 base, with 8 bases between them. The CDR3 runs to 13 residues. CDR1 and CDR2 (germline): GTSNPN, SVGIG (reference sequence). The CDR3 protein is CAWSITENTEAFF. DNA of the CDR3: TGTGCCTGGAGTATTACAGAGAACACTGAAGCTTTCTTT.

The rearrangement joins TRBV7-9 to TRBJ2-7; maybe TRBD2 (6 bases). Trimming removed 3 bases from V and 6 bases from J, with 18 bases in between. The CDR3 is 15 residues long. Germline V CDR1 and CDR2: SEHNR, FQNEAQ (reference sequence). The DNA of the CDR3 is TGTGCCAGCAGCTTTAGCGGAAGCGGTTACAGCGAGCAGTACTTC. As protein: CASSFSGSGYSEQYF.

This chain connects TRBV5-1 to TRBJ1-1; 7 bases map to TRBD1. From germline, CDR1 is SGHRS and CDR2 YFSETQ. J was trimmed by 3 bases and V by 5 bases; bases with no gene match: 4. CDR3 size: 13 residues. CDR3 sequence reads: CASRYGQDTEAFF. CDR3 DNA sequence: TGCGCCAGCAGATACGGACAGGACACTGAAGCTTTCTTT. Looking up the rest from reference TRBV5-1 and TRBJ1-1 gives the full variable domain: KAGVTQTPRYLIKTRGQQVTLSCSPISGHRSVSWYQQTPGQGLQFLFEYFSETQRNKGNFPGRFSGRQFSNSRSEMNVSTLELGDSALYLCASRYGQDTEAFFGQGTRLTVV.

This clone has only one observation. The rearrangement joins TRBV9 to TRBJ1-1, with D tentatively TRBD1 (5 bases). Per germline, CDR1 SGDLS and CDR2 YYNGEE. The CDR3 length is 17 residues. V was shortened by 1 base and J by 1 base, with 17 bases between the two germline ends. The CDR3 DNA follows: TGTGCCAGCAGCGTAACCCCTATGGACACAACGAACACTGAAGCTTTCTTT. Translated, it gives CASSVTPMDTTNTEAFF.

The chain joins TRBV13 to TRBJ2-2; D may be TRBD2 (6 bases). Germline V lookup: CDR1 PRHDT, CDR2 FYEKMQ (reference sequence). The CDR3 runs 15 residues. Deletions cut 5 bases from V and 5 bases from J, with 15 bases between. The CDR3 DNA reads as TGTGCCAGCAGCCGCTTCGGGACTCTTACCGGGGAGCTGTTTTTT. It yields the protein CASSRFGTLTGELFF.